The TCR beta chain under discussion was sequenced for a study of shared clonotypes between healthy human individuals. The germline gives CDR1 KGHSY, CDR2 FQNENV. The V end was cut by 1 base, the J end by 5 bases, with 17 bases between. The CDR3 covers 16 residues. Only in-frame clones appear in the TCRdb table, and some are missing; sequencing was by immunoSEQ multiplex PCR. The data contain around 2.3 million clones, more than 90% of them singletons. Sequenced sample: naive CD4+ T cells sorted from blood. The subset: CD45RA+ positively selected. The clonotype comes from a man aged 18-30 years in good health. The V gene is TRBV16, the J gene TRBJ2-5; TRBD1 is a possible D gene (7 bases). This CDR3 is CASSQLEGARRETQYF. In DNA, the CDR3 is TGTGCCAGCAGCCAATTGGAGGGGGCGCGGCGGGAGACCCAGTACTTC.